A single sample is the source of the 15 T cell receptor beta chains below, sequenced in a study of blood T cell repertoires in COVID-19. Method: immunoSEQ multiplex PCR; TCRdb's copy keeps in-frame clones and lacks some. The sample has some 160,000 clones, roughly 90% seen once; the top ten hold around 5%. Sequencing was carried out using peripheral blood. The source is a man aged 18 to 35 with COVID-19, enrolled during active disease.

J is TRBJ2-3 and V is TRBV21-1; TRBD2, the table's D call, lacks a check against the DNA. TRBV21-1 is assigned pseudogene status. This CDR3 is built from 14 residues. The CDR3: CASSGTLGTDTQYF. The CDR3 coding sequence is TGTGCCAGCAGCGGAACACTAGGGACAGATACGCAGTATTTT.

V and J are TRBV6-1 and TRBJ1-5; D is unresolved. The CDR3 consists of 13 residues. V was shortened by 3 bases and J by 4 bases, with 7 bases between the two germline ends. The germline V gene encodes CDR1 MNHNS and CDR2 SASEGT. The CDR3 bases are TGTGCCAGCAGTGAGCAGGCTAATCAGCCCCAGCATTTT. Its translation is CASSEQANQPQHF.

The chain links TRBV29-1 to TRBJ2-7; the D gene is possibly TRBD1 (6 bases). The CDR3 loop spans 13 amino acids. Germline V gene sequence: CDR1 SQVTM, CDR2 ANQGSEA. V was cut by 5 bases and J by 3 bases, with 14 bases left in between. The CDR3 reads CSVHQGPIYEQYF. The CDR3, as DNA: TGCAGCGTTCATCAGGGGCCAATCTACGAGCAGTACTTC.

J is TRBJ1-1 and V is TRBV12-5, with D unclear. Trimming shortened V by 9 bases and J by 1 base, and 9 bases separated the two germline ends. Germline CDR1 reads LGHNT; CDR2 reads FRNRAP. The CDR3 runs to 12 residues. The CDR3 coding sequence is TGTGCTAGGAGGAGGGAGAACACTGAAGCTTTCTTT. Its translation is CARRRENTEAFF.

The rearrangement links TRBV10-3 to TRBJ2-7, with 7 positions matching TRBD2. This CDR3 is built from 15 residues. In germline, CDR1 is ENHRY, CDR2 SYGVKD. V lost 3 bases to trimming and J lost 4 bases; unmatched junction nucleotides: 9. The CDR3 region is CAISDFAGARYEQYF. The DNA of the CDR3 is TGTGCCATCAGTGATTTCGCGGGAGCGAGGTACGAGCAGTACTTC.

This rearrangement joins TRBV27 to TRBJ2-7; weak D call: TRBD1 (5 bases). Germline-derived CDR1 and CDR2 are MNHEY and SMNVEV (reference sequence). V was cut by 6 bases and J by 7 bases, with 16 bases left in between. This CDR3 is built from 13 residues. The CDR3 spells CASRRRGGEEQYF. The CDR3 region has the DNA TGTGCCAGCAGGCGAAGGGGCGGAGAAGAGCAGTACTTC.

This chain joins TRBV28 and TRBJ1-1, with TRBD1 matching 9 bases. Germline lookup yields CDR1 MDHEN and CDR2 SYDVKM. The J segment lost 4 bases and the V segment lost 6 bases, leaving 9 bases of the junction unmatched. The CDR3 totals 15 residues. DNA for the CDR3: TGTGCCAGCAGCACTCTTAGGACAGGGGCCACTGAAGCTTTCTTT. Amino acids: CASSTLRTGATEAFF.

The chain has TRBV28 and TRBJ2-1; possibly TRBD2 for D (6 bases). This CDR3 is 13 amino acids long. V dropped 5 bases and J dropped 6 bases, with 11 bases sitting between them. CDR1 and CDR2 from the germline V gene are MDHEN and SYDVKM. This chain's CDR3 is CASSLTRGNEQFF. DNA of the CDR3: TGTGCCAGCAGTCTGACTAGGGGCAATGAGCAGTTCTTC.

This sequence joins TRBV30 and TRBJ1-5; D remains unclear. This CDR3 has 13 amino acids. V was pared by 8 bases and J by 2 bases, with 13 bases between. Germline loops: CDR1 GTSNPN, CDR2 SVGIG (reference sequence). The CDR3 region is CAGGVGGNQPQHF. As DNA, the CDR3 is TGTGCCGGCGGGGTGGGTGGCAATCAGCCCCAGCATTTT.

The CDR3 DNA reads as TGCGCCAGCAGCCACCACGGAGGGACAGCTAACTATGGCTACACCTTC. This codes for CASSHHGGTANYGYTF. V is TRBV4-3 and J is TRBJ1-2; 7 nucleotides line up with TRBD1. This CDR3 comprises 16 residues. CDR1 and CDR2 from the germline V gene are LGHNA and YSLEER. With V trimmed by 3 bases and J by 0 bases, 7 bases remained unmatched.

This clone was counted a few times. V usage is TRBV10-3 and J usage is TRBJ1-1, with unresolved D. V gave up 7 bases and J gave up 0 bases, with 12 bases separating them. The CDR3 runs 14 residues. Germline V gene sequence: CDR1 ENHRY, CDR2 SYGVKD. This CDR3 reads CAITSSLMNTEAFF. CDR3 nucleotides: TGTGCCATCACTTCGAGTCTCATGAACACTGAAGCTTTCTTT.

The V call is TRBV27, the J call TRBJ1-6; no clear D. Trimming stripped 0 bases from V and 3 bases from J, with 3 bases between. Germline V CDR1 and CDR2: MNHEY, SMNVEV (reference sequence). The CDR3 totals 14 residues. The CDR3 region has the DNA TGTGCCAGCAGTTTATCCCACTATAATTCACCCCTCCACTTT. As protein: CASSLSHYNSPLHF.

This clone showed up just a few times. The rearrangement joins TRBV9 to TRBJ1-2, with TRBD1 identical over 10 bases. The CDR3 totals 14 residues. The trim removed 0 bases at V and 8 bases at J, leaving 4 bases unmatched. Per the germline V gene, CDR1 is SGDLS and CDR2 is YYNGEE. CDR3 nucleotides: TGTGCCAGCAGCGTAGCGGGGACAGGGGACGGCTACACCTTC. It yields the protein CASSVAGTGDGYTF.

This clone was counted once. This chain joins TRBV29-1 and TRBJ1-1; possibly TRBD1 for D (5 bases). Per germline, CDR1 SQVTM and CDR2 ANQGSEA. The length of the CDR3 is 11 residues. The V and J ends lost 4 bases and 4 bases respectively, with 7 bases between them. CDR3: CSVARATEAFF. CDR3 DNA sequence: TGCAGCGTTGCCAGGGCCACTGAAGCTTTCTTT.

The J gene is TRBJ1-5, the V gene TRBV28, with 9 bases that match TRBD1. The CDR3 has 15 residues. V lost 5 bases, J lost 5 bases, and 7 bases stayed unmatched. Germline V gene data show CDR1 as MDHEN and CDR2 as SYDVKM. CDR3 sequence (DNA): TGTGCCAGCAGTAAAGACAGGGGGGGTTATCAGCCCCAGCATTTT. Translating gives CASSKDRGGYQPQHF.